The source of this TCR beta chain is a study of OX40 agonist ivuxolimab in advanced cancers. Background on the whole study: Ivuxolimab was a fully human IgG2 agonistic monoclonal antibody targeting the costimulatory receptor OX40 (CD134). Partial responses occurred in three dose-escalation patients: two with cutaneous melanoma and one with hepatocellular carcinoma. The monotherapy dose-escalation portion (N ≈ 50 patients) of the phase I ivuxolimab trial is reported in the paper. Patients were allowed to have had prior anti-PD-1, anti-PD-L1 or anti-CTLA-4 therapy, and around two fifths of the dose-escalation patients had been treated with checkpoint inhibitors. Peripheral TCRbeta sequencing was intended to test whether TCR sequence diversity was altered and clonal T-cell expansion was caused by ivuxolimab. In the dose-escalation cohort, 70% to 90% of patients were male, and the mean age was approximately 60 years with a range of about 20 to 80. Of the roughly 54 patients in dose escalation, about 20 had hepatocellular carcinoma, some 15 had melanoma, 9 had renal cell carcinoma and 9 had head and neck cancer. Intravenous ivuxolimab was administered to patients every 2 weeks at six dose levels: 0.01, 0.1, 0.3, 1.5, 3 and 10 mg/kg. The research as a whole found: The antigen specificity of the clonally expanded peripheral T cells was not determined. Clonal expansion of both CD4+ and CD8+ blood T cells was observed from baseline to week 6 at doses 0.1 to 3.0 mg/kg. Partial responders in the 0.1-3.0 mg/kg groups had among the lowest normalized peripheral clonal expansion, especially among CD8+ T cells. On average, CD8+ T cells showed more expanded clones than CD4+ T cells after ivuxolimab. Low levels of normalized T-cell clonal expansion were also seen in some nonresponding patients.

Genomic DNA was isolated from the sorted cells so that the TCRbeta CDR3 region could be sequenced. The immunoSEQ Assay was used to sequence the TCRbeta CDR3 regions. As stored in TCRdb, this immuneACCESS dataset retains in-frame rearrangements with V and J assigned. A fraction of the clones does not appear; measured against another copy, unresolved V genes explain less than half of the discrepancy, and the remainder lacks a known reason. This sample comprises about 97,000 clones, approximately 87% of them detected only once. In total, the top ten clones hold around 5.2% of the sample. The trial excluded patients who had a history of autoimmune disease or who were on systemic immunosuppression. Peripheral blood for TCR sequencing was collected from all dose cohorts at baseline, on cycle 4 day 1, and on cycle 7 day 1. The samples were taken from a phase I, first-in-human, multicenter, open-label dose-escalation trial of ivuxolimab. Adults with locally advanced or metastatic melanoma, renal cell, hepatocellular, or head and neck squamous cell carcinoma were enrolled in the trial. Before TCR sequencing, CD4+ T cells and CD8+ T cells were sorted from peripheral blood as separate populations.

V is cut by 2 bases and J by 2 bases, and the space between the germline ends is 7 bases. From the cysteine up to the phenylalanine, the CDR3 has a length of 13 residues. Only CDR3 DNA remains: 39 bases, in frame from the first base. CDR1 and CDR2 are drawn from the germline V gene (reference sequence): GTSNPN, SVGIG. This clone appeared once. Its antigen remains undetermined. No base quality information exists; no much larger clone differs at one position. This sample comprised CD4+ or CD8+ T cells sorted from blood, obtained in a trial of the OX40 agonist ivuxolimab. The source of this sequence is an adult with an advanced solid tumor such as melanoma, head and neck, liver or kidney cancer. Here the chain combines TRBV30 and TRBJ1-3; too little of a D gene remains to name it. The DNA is TGTGCCTGGAGTATGGGTCCTGGAAACACCATATATTTT. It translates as CAWSMGPGNTIYF.